The rows below give T cell receptor beta chains drawn from one sample of a study of blood T cells in healthy people across ages. TCRdb re-called the 5' RACE reads through MiXCR, storing one row per CDR3 protein. The repertoire includes just under 900,000 distinct CDR3 sequences, more than 25% of them detected once, and 17% sits in the top ten. Sequencing input: blood. The source of these receptors is a woman of 80 years or more in good health. Each CDR3 is given with its conserved first and last residue. The D gene is left open where the match is weak. Expanded clones get a size class; other rows say once, few or many, or leave the size out.

J: TRBJ2-7; D: TRBD2; size: many; V: TRBV7-8; CDR3: CASSYRPSGGAYEQYF; DNA: TGTGCCAGCAGCTACCGTCCTAGCGGGGGGGCCTACGAGCAGTACTTC
J: TRBJ2-1; D: TRBD2; size: few; V: TRBV18; CDR3: CASSPPSGGWGQFF; DNA: TGTGCCAGCTCGCCACCCAGCGGGGGTTGGGGGCAGTTCTTC
J: TRBJ2-7; D: TRBD2; size: once; V: TRBV27; CDR3: CASSLSGLAGLYEQYF; DNA: TGTGCCAGCAGTTTATCAGGACTAGCGGGACTCTACGAGCAGTACTTC
J: TRBJ2-7; D: NA; size: many; V: TRBV20-1; CDR3: CSAAGVYEQYF; DNA: TGCAGTGCAGCCGGAGTGTACGAGCAGTACTTC
J: TRBJ2-1; D: NA; size: NA; V: TRBV11-1; CDR3: CASSLEVRGLQETQFF; DNA: TGTGCCAGCAGCTTAGAGGTTCGGGGACTCCAAGAGACCCAGTTCTTC
J: TRBJ1-2; D: NA; size: NA; V: TRBV24-1; CDR3: CATSDSLDTRGYTF; DNA: TGTGCCACCAGTGACTCCTTGGACACTAGGGGCTACACCTTC
J: TRBJ2-7; D: NA; size: NA; V: TRBV2; CDR3: CASRLEGYEQYF; DNA: TGTGCCAGCAGACTTGAGGGATACGAGCAGTACTTC
J: TRBJ2-5; D: NA; size: once; V: TRBV4-2; CDR3: CASSQILEGGTQYF; DNA: TGTGCCAGCAGCCAGATTCTAGAGGGGGGGACCCAGTACTTC
J: TRBJ1-2; D: NA; size: NA; V: TRBV20-1; CDR3: CSAPVSDYTF; DNA: TGCAGTGCCCCGGTTTCGGACTACACCTTC
J: TRBJ1-2; D: NA; size: many; V: TRBV6-2/TRBV6-3; CDR3: CASTNRADGYTF; DNA: TGTGCCAGCACAAACAGGGCGGATGGCTACACCTTC
J: TRBJ2-5; D: TRBD2; size: once; V: TRBV18; CDR3: CASSPLGTSGPRSPAEKTQYF; DNA: TGTGCCAGCTCACCACTCGGGACTAGCGGCCCCCGGAGCCCTGCAGAGAAGACCCAGTACTTC
J: TRBJ2-7; D: NA; size: many; V: TRBV3-1; CDR3: CASSQDSSKQYF; DNA: TGTGCCAGCAGCCAAGACTCCTCCAAGCAGTACTTC
J: TRBJ1-4; D: NA; size: NA; V: TRBV6-5; CDR3: CASSYSWGRDSEKLFF; DNA: TGTGCCAGCAGTTACTCGTGGGGCAGGGATAGTGAAAAACTGTTTTTT
J: TRBJ2-7; D: TRBD1; size: NA; V: TRBV7-2; CDR3: CASSPTRAGGLGEQYF; DNA: TGTGCCAGCAGCCCCACCCGGGCAGGGGGCTTGGGGGAGCAGTACTTC
J: TRBJ1-5; D: NA; size: few; V: TRBV7-2; CDR3: CASSLLNPGATNQPQHF; DNA: TGTGCCAGCAGCTTGCTCAACCCAGGGGCTACCAATCAGCCCCAGCATTTT
J: TRBJ2-3; D: TRBD1; size: many; V: TRBV11-2; CDR3: CASSSRTGVGTDTQYF; DNA: TGTGCCAGCAGCTCTAGGACAGGGGTGGGCACAGATACGCAGTATTTT
J: TRBJ2-1; D: NA; size: many; V: TRBV27; CDR3: CASGVSEYNEQFF; DNA: TGTGCCAGCGGGGTTAGCGAGTACAATGAGCAGTTCTTC
J: TRBJ2-3; D: NA; size: NA; V: TRBV27; CDR3: CASSPVPDTQYF; DNA: TGTGCCAGCAGTCCGGTACCAGATACGCAGTATTTT
J: TRBJ1-1; D: NA; size: few; V: TRBV5-5; CDR3: CASSLAGIGGNTEAFF; DNA: TGTGCCAGCAGCTTGGCTGGAATAGGGGGGAACACTGAAGCTTTCTTT
J: TRBJ1-2; D: NA; size: few; V: TRBV7-2; CDR3: CASSSQSGWGYGYTF; DNA: TGTGCCAGCAGCTCACAAAGCGGATGGGGCTATGGCTACACCTTC
J: TRBJ1-1; D: NA; size: few; V: TRBV5-1; CDR3: CASSLGEWTEAFF; DNA: TGCGCCAGCAGCTTGGGGGAGTGGACTGAAGCTTTCTTT
J: TRBJ2-3; D: NA; size: many; V: TRBV21-1; CDR3: CASTRDPESDTQYF; DNA: TGTGCCAGCACAAGGGACCCAGAATCGGATACGCAGTATTTT
J: TRBJ2-4; D: TRBD2; size: NA; V: TRBV20-1; CDR3: CSASGFTSGRNIQYF; DNA: TGCAGTGCTAGTGGGTTCACTAGCGGTCGAAACATTCAGTACTTC
J: TRBJ2-7; D: NA; size: many; V: TRBV5-6; CDR3: CASSFRTYDHSYEQYF; DNA: TGTGCCAGCAGCTTTAGAACTTATGACCACTCCTACGAGCAGTACTTC
J: TRBJ2-2; D: TRBD2; size: few; V: TRBV4-3; CDR3: CASSPSGTANTGELFF; DNA: TGCGCCAGCAGCCCTAGCGGGACCGCGAACACCGGGGAGCTGTTTTTT
J: TRBJ2-5; D: TRBD1; size: NA; V: TRBV7-2; CDR3: CASSLEMPGTGNQETQYF; DNA: TGTGCCAGCAGCTTAGAAATGCCCGGGACAGGGAATCAAGAGACCCAGTACTTC
J: TRBJ2-3; D: TRBD2; size: many; V: TRBV20-1; CDR3: CSARPAGGPPDTQYF; DNA: TGCAGTGCTAGACCGGCGGGGGGGCCCCCAGATACGCAGTATTTT
J: TRBJ2-1; D: NA; size: many; V: TRBV12-5; CDR3: CASGSGTTNNEQFF; DNA: TGTGCTAGTGGTTCGGGGACAACGAACAATGAGCAGTTCTTC
J: TRBJ2-5; D: TRBD1; size: few; V: TRBV7-6; CDR3: CASSQQWTGKTQYF; DNA: TGTGCCAGCAGCCAGCAGTGGACAGGGAAGACCCAGTACTTC
J: TRBJ2-5; D: NA; size: many; V: TRBV7-9; CDR3: CASSLGTTGETQYF; DNA: TGTGCCAGCAGCCTGGGGACGACCGGGGAGACCCAGTACTTC
J: TRBJ1-1; D: NA; size: many; V: TRBV3-1; CDR3: CASSQDQGRAEAFF; DNA: TGTGCCAGCAGCCAAGATCAGGGCCGGGCTGAAGCTTTCTTT
J: TRBJ1-1; D: TRBD1; size: few; V: TRBV27; CDR3: CASIGQGYTEAFF; DNA: TGTGCCAGCATCGGACAGGGGTACACTGAAGCTTTCTTT
J: TRBJ2-5; D: TRBD1; size: many; V: TRBV5-1; CDR3: CASSHTGGAETQYF; DNA: TGCGCCAGCAGCCATACAGGGGGCGCGGAGACCCAGTACTTC
J: TRBJ1-6; D: TRBD1; size: few; V: TRBV12-3/TRBV12-4; CDR3: CASSPGTVSDGGSPLHF; DNA: TGTGCCAGCAGTCCAGGGACAGTTTCTGATGGAGGGTCACCCCTCCACTTT
J: TRBJ2-1; D: NA; size: many; V: TRBV20-1; CDR3: CSAAGTAFWNEQFF; DNA: TGCAGTGCGGCCGGGACTGCTTTTTGGAATGAGCAGTTCTTC
J: TRBJ2-1; D: NA; size: many; V: TRBV6-6; CDR3: CASRPGRGGNEQFF; DNA: TGTGCCAGCAGGCCCGGCAGGGGAGGGAATGAGCAGTTCTTC
J: TRBJ2-3; D: NA; size: many; V: TRBV11-2; CDR3: CASSLRGPGAADTQYF; DNA: TGTGCCAGCAGCTTACGAGGTCCGGGGGCGGCAGATACGCAGTATTTT
J: TRBJ2-2; D: TRBD1; size: few; V: TRBV5-5; CDR3: CASSFRQGTTGELFF; DNA: TGTGCCAGCAGCTTTAGACAGGGTACAACCGGGGAGCTGTTTTTT